This TCR beta chain was sequenced for a study of CD8+CD57+ T cells in acquired aplastic anemia. Sequencing involved patients with CD8+CD57+ cell expansion previously shown by flow cytometry. Trimming removed 0 bases at V and 5 bases at J, with 19 bases between. Germline V gene data show CDR1 as DFQATT and CDR2 as SNEGSKA (reference sequence). The CDR3 extends over 16 amino acids. This clonotype was counted at least ten times. Profiles of TCR beta VDJ and CDR3 were generated from a genomic DNA template. Each CDR3 protein is one row after TCRdb ran MiXCR on the reads. The sample consists of 170,000 or so distinct CDR3 sequences, about 48% of them appearing once.

Source material: sorted CD4+, CD8+, or CD8+CD57+ T cells (not recorded which) from PBMCs. The TCR was taken from a human donor with aplastic anemia. The chain joins TRBV20-1 to TRBJ2-5; D is ambiguous. CDR3 in amino acids: CSAREVGSSPWETQYF. CDR3 in DNA: TGCAGTGCTAGAGAGGTGGGCAGCTCCCCCTGGGAGACCCAGTACTTC.